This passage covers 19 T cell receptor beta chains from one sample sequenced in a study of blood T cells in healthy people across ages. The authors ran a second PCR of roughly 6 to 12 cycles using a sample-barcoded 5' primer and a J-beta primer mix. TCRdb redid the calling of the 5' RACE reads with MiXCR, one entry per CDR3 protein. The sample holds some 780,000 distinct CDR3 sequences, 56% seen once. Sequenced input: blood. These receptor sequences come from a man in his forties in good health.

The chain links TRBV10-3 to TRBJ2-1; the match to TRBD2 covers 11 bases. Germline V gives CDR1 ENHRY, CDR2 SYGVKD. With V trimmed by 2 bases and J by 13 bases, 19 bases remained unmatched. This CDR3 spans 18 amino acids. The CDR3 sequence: CAISETRSAVGLAAVQFF. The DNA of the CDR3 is TGTGCCATCAGTGAGACGCGGTCTGCAGTGGGACTAGCGGCCGTTCAGTTCTTC.

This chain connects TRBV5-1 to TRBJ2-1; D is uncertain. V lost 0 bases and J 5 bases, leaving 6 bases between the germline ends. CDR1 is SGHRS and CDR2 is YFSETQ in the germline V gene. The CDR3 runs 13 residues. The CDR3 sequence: CASSLAYNNEQFF. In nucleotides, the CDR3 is TGCGCCAGCAGCTTGGCATATAACAATGAGCAGTTCTTC. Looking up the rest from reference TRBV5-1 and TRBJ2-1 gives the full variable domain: KAGVTQTPRYLIKTRGQQVTLSCSPISGHRSVSWYQQTPGQGLQFLFEYFSETQRNKGNFPGRFSGRQFSNSRSEMNVSTLELGDSALYLCASSLAYNNEQFFGPGTRLTVL.

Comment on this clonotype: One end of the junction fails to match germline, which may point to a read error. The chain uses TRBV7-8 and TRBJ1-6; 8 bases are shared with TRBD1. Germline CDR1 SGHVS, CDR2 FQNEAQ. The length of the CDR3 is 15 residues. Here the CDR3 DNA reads TGTGCCAGCAGCTTAGCCGGGACAGGCGACTCACTCCTCCACTTT. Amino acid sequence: CASSLAGTGDSLLHF. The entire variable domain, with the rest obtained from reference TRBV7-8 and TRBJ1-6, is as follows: GAGVSQSPRYKVAKRGQDVALRCDPISGHVSLFWYQQALGQGPEFLTYFQNEAQLDKSGLPSDRFFAERPEGSVSTLKIQRTQQEDSAVYLCASSLAGTGDSLLHFGNGTRLTVT.

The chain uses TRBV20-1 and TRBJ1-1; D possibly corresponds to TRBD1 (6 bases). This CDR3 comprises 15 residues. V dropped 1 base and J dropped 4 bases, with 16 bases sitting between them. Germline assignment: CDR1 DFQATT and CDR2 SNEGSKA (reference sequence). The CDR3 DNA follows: TGCAGTGCTAGAGTGATGGGGGGGGGCGGCACTGAAGCTTTCTTT. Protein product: CSARVMGGGGTEAFF.

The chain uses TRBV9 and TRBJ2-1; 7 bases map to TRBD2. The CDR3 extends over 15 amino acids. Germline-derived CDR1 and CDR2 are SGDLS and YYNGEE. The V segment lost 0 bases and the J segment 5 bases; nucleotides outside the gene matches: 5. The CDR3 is CASSVGRTRNNEQFF. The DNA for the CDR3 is TGTGCCAGCAGCGTAGGGAGGACTAGAAACAATGAGCAGTTCTTC.

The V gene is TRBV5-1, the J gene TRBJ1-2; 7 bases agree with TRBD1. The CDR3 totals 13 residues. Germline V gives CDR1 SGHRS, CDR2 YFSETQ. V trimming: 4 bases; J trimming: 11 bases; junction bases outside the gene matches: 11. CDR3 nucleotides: TGCGCCAGCAGCCTCGAGACAGGGACGCGGTACACCTTC. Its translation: CASSLETGTRYTF.

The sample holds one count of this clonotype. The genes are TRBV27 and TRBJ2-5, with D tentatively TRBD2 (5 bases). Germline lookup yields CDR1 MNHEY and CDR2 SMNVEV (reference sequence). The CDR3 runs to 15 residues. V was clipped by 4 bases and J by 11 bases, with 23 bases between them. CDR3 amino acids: CASSSRVEGSLEQYF. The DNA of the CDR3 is TGTGCCAGCAGTTCCCGGGTAGAGGGTTCTTTGGAGCAGTACTTC.

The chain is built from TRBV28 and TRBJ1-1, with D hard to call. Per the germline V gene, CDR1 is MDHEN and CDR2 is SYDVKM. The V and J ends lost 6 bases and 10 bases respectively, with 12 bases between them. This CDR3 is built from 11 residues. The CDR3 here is CASRTGFGAFF. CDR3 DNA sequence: TGTGCCAGCAGAACTGGGTTTGGAGCTTTCTTT.

The CDR3 coding sequence is TGTGCCAGCAGCTTAATGGACACCGCGCAGTATTTT. Amino acid sequence: CASSLMDTAQYF. The genes are TRBV7-9 and TRBJ2-3; maybe TRBD1 (5 bases). CDR1 is SEHNR and CDR2 is FQNEAQ in the germline V gene (reference sequence). Trimming took 2 bases from V and 10 from J, leaving 10 bases between them. The CDR3 has 12 amino acids.

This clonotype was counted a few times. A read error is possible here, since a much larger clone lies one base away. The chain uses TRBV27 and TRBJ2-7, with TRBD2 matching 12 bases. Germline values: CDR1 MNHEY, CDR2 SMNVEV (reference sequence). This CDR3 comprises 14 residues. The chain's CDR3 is CTSSPTSGGFEQYF. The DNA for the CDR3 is TGTACCAGCAGTCCGACTAGCGGGGGCTTCGAGCAGTACTTC.

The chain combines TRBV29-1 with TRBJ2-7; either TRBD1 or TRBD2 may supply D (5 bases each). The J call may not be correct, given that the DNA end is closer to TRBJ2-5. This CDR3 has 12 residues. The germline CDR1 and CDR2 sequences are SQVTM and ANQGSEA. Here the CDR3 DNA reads TGCAGCGTGGGGGTGTTTGGCGGGACCCAGTACTTC. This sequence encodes CSVGVFGGTQYF.

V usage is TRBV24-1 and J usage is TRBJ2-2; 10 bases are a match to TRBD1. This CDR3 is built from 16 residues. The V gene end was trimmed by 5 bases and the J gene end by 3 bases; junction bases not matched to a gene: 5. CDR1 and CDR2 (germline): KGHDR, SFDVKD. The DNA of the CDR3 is TGTGCCACCAGTGCCGCAGACAGGGGGCACACCGGGGAGCTGTTTTTT. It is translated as CATSAADRGHTGELFF.

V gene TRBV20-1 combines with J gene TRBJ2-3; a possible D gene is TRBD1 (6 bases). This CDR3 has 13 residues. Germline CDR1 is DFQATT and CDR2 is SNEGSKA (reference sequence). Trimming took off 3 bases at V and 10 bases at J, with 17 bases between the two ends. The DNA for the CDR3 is TGCAGTGCTAGGGGCCCTTACAGGGAAGCGCAGTATTTT. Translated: CSARGPYREAQYF.

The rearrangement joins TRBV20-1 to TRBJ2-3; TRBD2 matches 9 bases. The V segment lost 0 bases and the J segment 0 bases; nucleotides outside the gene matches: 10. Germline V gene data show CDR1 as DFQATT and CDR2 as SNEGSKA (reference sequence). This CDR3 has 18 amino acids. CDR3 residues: CSARDRGVSGGSTDTQYF. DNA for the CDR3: TGCAGTGCTAGAGACCGCGGGGTTAGCGGGGGAAGCACAGATACGCAGTATTTT.

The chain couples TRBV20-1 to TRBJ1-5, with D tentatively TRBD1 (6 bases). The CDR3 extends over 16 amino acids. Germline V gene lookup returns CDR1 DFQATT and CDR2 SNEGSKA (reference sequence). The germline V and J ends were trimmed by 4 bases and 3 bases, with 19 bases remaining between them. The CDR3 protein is CSAKDPGGSVNQPQHF. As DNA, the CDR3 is TGCAGTGCTAAGGATCCTGGGGGCAGTGTCAATCAGCCCCAGCATTTT.

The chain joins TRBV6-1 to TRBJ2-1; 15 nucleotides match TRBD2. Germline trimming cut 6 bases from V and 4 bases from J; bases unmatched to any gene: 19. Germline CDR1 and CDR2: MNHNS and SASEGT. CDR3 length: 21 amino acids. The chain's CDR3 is CASRLGLAGGDITKLYNEQFF. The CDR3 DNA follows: TGTGCCAGCAGGCTTGGACTAGCGGGAGGGGATATAACTAAATTATACAATGAGCAGTTCTTC.

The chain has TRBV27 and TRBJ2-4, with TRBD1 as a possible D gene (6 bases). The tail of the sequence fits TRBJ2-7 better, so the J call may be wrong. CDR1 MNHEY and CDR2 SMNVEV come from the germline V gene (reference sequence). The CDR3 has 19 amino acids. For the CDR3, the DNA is TGTGCCAGCAGCTATCTGATACAGGCTCCAAAGGGGGTTACCTACGAGCAGTACTTC. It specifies CASSYLIQAPKGVTYEQYF.

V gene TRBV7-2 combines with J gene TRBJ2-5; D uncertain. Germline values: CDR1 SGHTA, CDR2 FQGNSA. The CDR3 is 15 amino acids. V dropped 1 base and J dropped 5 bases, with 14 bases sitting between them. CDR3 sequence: CASSLGPQDLETQYF. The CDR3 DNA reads TGTGCCAGCAGCTTAGGGCCCCAGGATCTCGAGACCCAGTACTTC.

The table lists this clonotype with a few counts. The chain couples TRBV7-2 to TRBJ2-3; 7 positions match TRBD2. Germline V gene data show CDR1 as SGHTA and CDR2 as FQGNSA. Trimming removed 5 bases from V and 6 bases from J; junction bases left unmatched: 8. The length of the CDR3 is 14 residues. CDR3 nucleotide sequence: TGTGCCAGCAGCCCTAGCGGCCCCCCGGATACGCAGTATTTT. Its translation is CASSPSGPPDTQYF.